This TCR beta chain was obtained from a study of T cell repertoires in cytomegalovirus infection. Study details: Signatures in public TCR beta sequences pointed to both CMV infection and matching HLA type. Findings and caveats of the study: HLA-C-restricted CMV clonotypes gave the most frequent clonotype in two of eight donors. Frequencies of public TCR beta families were cumulated, and this identified carriers of CMV plus the relevant HLA.

CDR1 and CDR2 (germline): LNHDA, SQIVND (reference sequence). J lost 1 base, V lost 9 bases, and 11 bases had no gene match. The CDR3 is 17 residues long. TCRdb called the reads again in MiXCR, with one record for every CDR3 protein. This table has under 350,000 distinct CDR3 sequences, 8% to 10% appearing once. This clonotype showed up many times. What it recognizes is unknown. Material: PBMCs. This receptor was taken from a human donor in good health (CMV status not recorded). Some clones in this sample may be carry-over from other donors' samples. V usage is TRBV19 and J usage is TRBJ2-2; TRBD1 aligns across 10 bases. This chain's CDR3 is CASRSGTGARNTGELFF. CDR3 in DNA: TGTGCCAGCCGCTCCGGGACAGGGGCGCGGAACACCGGGGAGCTGTTTTTT.